These 23 T cell receptor beta chains came from one sample sequenced in a study of beta chain features in type 1 diabetes. Findings and limits, study-wide: In all four CD4+ subsets, TCRB CDR3 length was significantly, moderately reduced in type 1 diabetes.

cDNA synthesis used the whole RNA isolate, giving expressed TCRB sequences. TCRdb keeps only in-frame clones here, not all; method: immunoSEQ multiplex PCR. The sample lists 300,000 or so clones, 9.3% seen once, with 1% in the top ten. These receptors' targets are unknown. The sequenced sample was central memory CD4+ T cells from blood. These receptors all stem from a man in his thirties or forties with type 1 diabetes.

A few counts support this clone. V gene TRBV7-2 combines with J gene TRBJ1-1; 9 bases are shared with TRBD1. V shed 4 bases, J shed 2 bases, and the junction held 8 bases outside the gene matches. The CDR3 is made up of 16 amino acids. Germline V gene sequence: CDR1 SGHTA, CDR2 FQGNSA. The CDR3 coding sequence is TGTGCCAGCAGCTACCCCAGGGGACAGGGTAACACTGAAGCTTTCTTT. As protein: CASSYPRGQGNTEAFF. The variable domain in full, with the rest retrieved from reference TRBV7-2 and TRBJ1-1, is GAGVSQSPSNKVTEKGKDVELRCDPISGHTALYWYRQSLGQGLEFLIYFQGNSAPDKSGLPSDRFSAERTGGSVSTLTIQRTQQEDSAVYLCASSYPRGQGNTEAFFGQGTRLTVV.

The chain uses TRBV5-1 and TRBJ1-4, with D possibly TRBD1 on 6 matching bases. Germline V gene sequence: CDR1 SGHRS, CDR2 YFSETQ. CDR3 size: 14 residues. Deletions cut 1 base from V and 6 bases from J, with 10 bases between. CDR3 loop: CASSLKSGDEKLFF. The CDR3 region has the DNA TGCGCCAGCAGCTTGAAGTCAGGGGATGAAAAACTGTTTTTT.

This clone turned up a few times. Different DNA sequences within this sample yield the same CDR3. V is TRBV7-2 and J is TRBJ1-1, with 7 positions matching TRBD1. Trimming took 6 bases from V and 1 from J; bases not matched to a gene: 5. Germline CDR1 and CDR2: SGHTA and FQGNSA. CDR3 length equals 14 residues. Written as DNA, the CDR3 is TGTGCCAGCAGTCGACAGGGTACGAACACTGAAGCTTTCTTT. It encodes CASSRQGTNTEAFF. The full variable domain, in which reference TRBV7-2 and TRBJ1-1 provide the parts outside the CDR3, is GAGVSQSPSNKVTEKGKDVELRCDPISGHTALYWYRQSLGQGLEFLIYFQGNSAPDKSGLPSDRFSAERTGGSVSTLTIQRTQQEDSAVYLCASSRQGTNTEAFFGQGTRLTVV.

The chain links TRBV6-5 to TRBJ1-3; D is uncertain. The CDR3 is made up of 14 amino acids. Trimming left V 5 bases short and J 4 bases short, with 12 bases between. Germline loops: CDR1 MNHEY, CDR2 SVGAGI. The CDR3 region is CASSLRWEGNTIYF. CDR3 DNA sequence: TGTGCCAGCAGTCTCCGGTGGGAAGGAAACACCATATATTTT.

A few counts support this clone. The chain is built from TRBV2 and TRBJ2-1; D is ambiguous. The germline V gene encodes CDR1 SNHLY and CDR2 FYNNEI. The CDR3 has 12 amino acids. The V gene lost 6 bases and the J gene lost 4 bases, with 7 bases spanning the gap. DNA of the CDR3: TGTGCCAGCAGCAGACAATACAATGAGCAGTTCTTC. This sequence encodes CASSRQYNEQFF.

This clone was recorded a few times. The gene calls are TRBV5-1 and TRBJ2-5; D is possibly TRBD1 (5 bases). The V gene's germline CDR1 is SGHRS and CDR2 YFSETQ. V was shortened by 3 bases and J by 5 bases, with 11 bases between the two germline ends. This CDR3 region has 13 residues. CDR3 in amino acids: CASSSGHGETQYF. For the CDR3, the DNA is TGCGCCAGCAGCTCCGGACACGGGGAGACCCAGTACTTC.

This clone appeared a few times. This sample also contains other DNA sequences that code for the same CDR3. The chain combines TRBV5-1 with TRBJ2-5; 9 bases map to TRBD1. The CDR3 is made up of 14 amino acids. CDR1 is SGHRS and CDR2 is YFSETQ in the germline V gene. V shed 4 bases and J 3 bases; nucleotides not matched to a gene: 4. Written as DNA, the CDR3 is TGCGCCAGCAGCAAGGGACAGGGAGAAGAGACCCAGTACTTC. As protein: CASSKGQGEETQYF.

The chain couples TRBV30 to TRBJ1-2; unclear D gene. CDR3 length equals 12 residues. V lost 8 bases and J lost 7, with 17 bases in between. Germline CDR1 GTSNPN, CDR2 SVGIG (reference sequence). The CDR3 spells CAGSSAGFGYTF. Written as DNA, the CDR3 is TGTGCCGGTTCATCGGCGGGATTTGGCTACACCTTC.

There are many counts of this clone. This chain connects TRBV21-1 to TRBJ1-6. TRBV21-1 constitutes a pseudogene. This CDR3 has 13 amino acids. The DNA for the CDR3 is TGTGCCAGAAAAAGCTCCTATAATTCACCCCTCCACTTT. This sequence encodes CARKSSYNSPLHF.

The rearrangement links TRBV29-1 to TRBJ2-3; D is ambiguous. This CDR3 is 14 amino acids long. The V and J ends lost 6 bases and 2 bases respectively, with 15 bases between them. CDR1 and CDR2 from the germline V gene are SQVTM and ANQGSEA. This CDR3 reads CSVLFGAPTDTQYF. The DNA of the CDR3 is TGCAGCGTCCTCTTTGGAGCCCCCACAGATACGCAGTATTTT.

The V call is TRBV5-1, the J call TRBJ1-1, with D uncertain. Germline loops: CDR1 SGHRS, CDR2 YFSETQ. The CDR3 covers 14 residues. Deletions cut 4 bases from V and 1 base from J, with 11 bases between. This CDR3 reads CASSPQPQNTEAFF. The DNA for the CDR3 is TGCGCCAGCAGCCCCCAGCCCCAGAACACTGAAGCTTTCTTT. The variable domain in full, completed from reference TRBV5-1 and TRBJ1-1, reads KAGVTQTPRYLIKTRGQQVTLSCSPISGHRSVSWYQQTPGQGLQFLFEYFSETQRNKGNFPGRFSGRQFSNSRSEMNVSTLELGDSALYLCASSPQPQNTEAFFGQGTRLTVV.

This sequence joins TRBV11-2 and TRBJ2-5; TRBD2 aligns across 11 bases. Germline CDR1 SGHAT, CDR2 FQNNGV. J was trimmed by 2 bases and V by 7 bases; bases with no gene match: 6. The CDR3 is made up of 15 amino acids. CDR3 DNA sequence: TGTGCCAGCACCTCGCCTAGCGGGGGGCAAGAGACCCAGTACTTC. Translation: CASTSPSGGQETQYF. Filled out from reference TRBV11-2 and TRBJ2-5, the complete variable domain reads EAGVAQSPRYKIIEKRQSVAFWCNPISGHATLYWYQQILGQGPKLLIQFQNNGVVDDSQLPKDRFSAERLKGVDSTLKIQPAKLEDSAVYLCASTSPSGGQETQYFGPGTRLLVL.

This chain joins TRBV2 and TRBJ1-3; TRBD1 is a possible D gene (5 bases). In germline, CDR1 is SNHLY, CDR2 FYNNEI. The CDR3 covers 14 residues. The ends were cut back, 4 bases at V and 1 base at J, with 8 bases in the middle. CDR3: CASSGGRSGNTIYF. The DNA of the CDR3 is TGTGCCAGCAGTGGGGGCAGATCTGGAAACACCATATATTTT.

To note about this clone: One end of the junction is discordant with germline, which a read error may explain. The chain joins TRBV7-7 to TRBJ2-3, with a possible D match to TRBD1 (5 bases). The CDR3 loop spans 15 amino acids. Germline V lookup: CDR1 SSHAT, CDR2 FNYEAQ (reference sequence). The CDR3 bases are TGTGCTAGCAGCTTTATCCTAGGGGGCACAGATACGCAGTATTTT. Translating it yields CASSFILGGTDTQYF.

This clone was seen only a few times. V is TRBV28 and J is TRBJ1-4; TRBD1 matches at 7 bases. Germline V CDR1 and CDR2: MDHEN, SYDVKM. CDR3 length equals 13 residues. V lost 8 bases to trimming and J lost 7 bases; unmatched junction nucleotides: 7. DNA for the CDR3: TGTGCCAGCCAGGACAGGAGCTCTGAAAAACTGTTTTTT. Encoded protein: CASQDRSSEKLFF.

The V and J genes are TRBV6-5 and TRBJ2-7, with 10 bases identical to TRBD1. V dropped 5 bases and J dropped 11; count of bases not matched to a gene: 12. This CDR3 has 14 residues. Germline loops: CDR1 MNHEY, CDR2 SVGAGI. The CDR3 DNA reads TGTGCCAGCAGTCCCGGGACAGGGGTAGACGGAAAGTACTTC. As protein: CASSPGTGVDGKYF.

V gene TRBV9 combines with J gene TRBJ2-5, with 7 bases that match TRBD1. Trimming cost V 3 bases and J 5 bases; bases outside gene matches: 7. The CDR3 extends over 14 amino acids. Germline V gene lookup returns CDR1 SGDLS and CDR2 YYNGEE. CDR3 loop: CASSAGTRGETQYF. CDR3 nucleotides: TGTGCCAGCAGCGCCGGGACCAGGGGGGAGACCCAGTACTTC.

The rearrangement links TRBV29-1 to TRBJ1-1; 10 bases line up with TRBD1. CDR3 length: 14 amino acids. Germline V lookup: CDR1 SQVTM, CDR2 ANQGSEA. With 5 bases clipped from V and 4 bases from J, the junction kept 7 bases outside the gene matches. The CDR3 region is CSVWDRGIITEAFF. CDR3 nucleotides: TGCAGCGTTTGGGACAGGGGTATAATCACTGAAGCTTTCTTT.

This clone has more than one count but fewer than ten. The chain recombines TRBV7-9 with TRBJ2-5; tentatively, D is TRBD1 (5 bases). This CDR3 is built from 13 residues. CDR1 is SEHNR and CDR2 is FQNEAQ in the germline V gene (reference sequence). The V end lost 4 bases, the J end lost 4 bases, and 10 bases lay between the germline ends. The CDR3 DNA reads as TGTGCCAGCAGCTACAGCCAGGGAGAGACCCAGTACTTC. Its translation is CASSYSQGETQYF.

This clone was observed a handful of times. The rearrangement links TRBV18 to TRBJ1-2; unclear D gene. Germline-derived CDR1 and CDR2 are KGHSH and LQKENI. V was shortened by 0 bases and J by 5 bases, with 13 bases between the two germline ends. This CDR3 spans 15 amino acids. The CDR3 nucleotides read TGTGCCAGCTCACCACCGGTCCCAAGGAGTTATGGCTACACCTTC. Protein: CASSPPVPRSYGYTF.

This clone turned up a few times. The V and J genes are TRBV28 and TRBJ1-5; the match to TRBD1 covers 7 bases. V was pared by 3 bases and J by 3 bases, with 8 bases of the junction left unmatched. Germline V gene sequence: CDR1 MDHEN, CDR2 SYDVKM. The CDR3 extends over 16 amino acids. CDR3 amino acids: CASSLRDSAFNQPQHF. CDR3 in DNA: TGTGCCAGCAGTTTGAGGGACAGCGCCTTCAATCAGCCCCAGCATTTT.

The rearrangement links TRBV9 to TRBJ2-1, with D tentatively TRBD2 (5 bases). Germline V CDR1 and CDR2: SGDLS, YYNGEE. The CDR3 sequence is 16 residues long. The V end was cut by 0 bases, the J end by 8 bases, with 18 bases between. The DNA for the CDR3 is TGTGCCAGCAGCGTAGTACATACTAGGACCCCCCATGAGCAGTTCTTC. Encoded protein: CASSVVHTRTPHEQFF. Full variable domain (missing parts from reference TRBV9 and TRBJ2-1): DSGVTQTPKHLITATGQRVTLRCSPRSGDLSVYWYQQSLDQGLQFLIQYYNGEERAKGNILERFSAQQFPDLHSELNLSSLELGDSALYFCASSVVHTRTPHEQFFGPGTRLTVL.

The chain combines TRBV29-1 with TRBJ2-1, with 12 bases lining up with TRBD2. The CDR3 is 16 amino acids. Germline V gene data show CDR1 as SQVTM and CDR2 as ANQGSEA. Trimming removed 4 bases from V and 7 bases from J; junction bases left unmatched: 11. The CDR3, as DNA: TGCAGCGTTGGCTCTAGCGGGGGGGCCTTCTTTAATGAGCAGTTCTTC. It encodes CSVGSSGGAFFNEQFF.